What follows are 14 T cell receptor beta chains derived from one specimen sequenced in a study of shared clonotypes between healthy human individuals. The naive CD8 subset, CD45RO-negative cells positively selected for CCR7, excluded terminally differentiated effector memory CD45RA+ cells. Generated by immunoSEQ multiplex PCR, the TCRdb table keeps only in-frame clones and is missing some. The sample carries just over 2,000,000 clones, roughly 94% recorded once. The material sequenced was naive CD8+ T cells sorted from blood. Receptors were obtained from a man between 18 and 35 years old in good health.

The CDR3 nucleotides read TGTGCCAGCAGTGAAAAGGTCGGTGAGGAGACCCAGTACTTC. This encodes CASSEKVGEETQYF. The V and J genes are TRBV2 and TRBJ2-5; D gene ambiguous. Trimming left V 2 bases short and J 5 bases short, with 12 bases between. CDR3 length: 14 residues. Germline assignment: CDR1 SNHLY and CDR2 FYNNEI.

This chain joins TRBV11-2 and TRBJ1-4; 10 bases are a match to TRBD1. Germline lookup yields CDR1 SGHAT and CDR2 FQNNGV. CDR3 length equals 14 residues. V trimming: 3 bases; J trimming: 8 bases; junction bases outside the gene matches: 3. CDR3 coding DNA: TGTGCCAGCAGCTTGACAGGGGGCGAGGAAAAACTGTTTTTT. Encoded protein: CASSLTGGEEKLFF.

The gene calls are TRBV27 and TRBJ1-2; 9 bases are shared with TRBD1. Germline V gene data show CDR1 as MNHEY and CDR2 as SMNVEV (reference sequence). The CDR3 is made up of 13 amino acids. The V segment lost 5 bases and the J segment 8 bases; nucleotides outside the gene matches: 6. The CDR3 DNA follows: TGTGCCAGCAGTCCCACAGGGGGCTGGGGCTACACCTTC. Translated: CASSPTGGWGYTF.

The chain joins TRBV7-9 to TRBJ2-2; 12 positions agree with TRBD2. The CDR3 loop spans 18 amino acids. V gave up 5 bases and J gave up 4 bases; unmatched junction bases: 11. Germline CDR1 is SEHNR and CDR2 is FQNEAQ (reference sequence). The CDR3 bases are TGTGCCAGCAGCCACGGACTAGCGGGGCAATTTAGCACCGGGGAGCTGTTTTTT. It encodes CASSHGLAGQFSTGELFF.

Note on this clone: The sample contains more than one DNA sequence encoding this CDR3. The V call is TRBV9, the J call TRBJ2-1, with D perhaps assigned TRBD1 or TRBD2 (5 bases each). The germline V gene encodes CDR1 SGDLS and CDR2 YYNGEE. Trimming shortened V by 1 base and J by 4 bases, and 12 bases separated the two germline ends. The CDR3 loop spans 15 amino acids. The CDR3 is CASSVSGTTYNEQFF. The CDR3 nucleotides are TGTGCCAGCAGCGTATCTGGGACCACGTACAATGAGCAGTTCTTC.

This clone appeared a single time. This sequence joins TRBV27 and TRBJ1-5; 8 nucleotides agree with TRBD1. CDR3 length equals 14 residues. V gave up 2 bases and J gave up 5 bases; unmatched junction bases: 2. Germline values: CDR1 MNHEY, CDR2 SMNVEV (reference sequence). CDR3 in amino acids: CASSLQTGDQPQHF. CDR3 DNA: TGTGCCAGCAGTTTACAGACAGGGGATCAGCCCCAGCATTTT.

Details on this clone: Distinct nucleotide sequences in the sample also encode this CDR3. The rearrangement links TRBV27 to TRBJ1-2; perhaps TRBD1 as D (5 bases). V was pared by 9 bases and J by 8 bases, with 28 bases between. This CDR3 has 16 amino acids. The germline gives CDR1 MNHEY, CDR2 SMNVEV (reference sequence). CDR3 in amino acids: CASYGGSRSGTGGYTF. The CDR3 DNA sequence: TGTGCCAGTTACGGGGGTAGTCGGTCGGGAACGGGCGGCTACACCTTC.

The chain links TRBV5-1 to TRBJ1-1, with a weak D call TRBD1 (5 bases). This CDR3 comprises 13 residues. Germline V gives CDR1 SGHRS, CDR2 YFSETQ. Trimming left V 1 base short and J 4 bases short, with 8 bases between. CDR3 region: CASSLFQGTEAFF. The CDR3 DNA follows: TGCGCCAGCAGCTTGTTCCAGGGCACTGAAGCTTTCTTT.

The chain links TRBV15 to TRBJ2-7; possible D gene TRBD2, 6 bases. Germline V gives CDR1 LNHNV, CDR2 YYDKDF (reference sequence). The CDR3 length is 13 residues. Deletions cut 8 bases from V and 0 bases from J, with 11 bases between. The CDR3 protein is CATGGKSSYEQYF. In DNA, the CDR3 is TGTGCCACCGGCGGGAAGAGCTCCTACGAGCAGTACTTC.

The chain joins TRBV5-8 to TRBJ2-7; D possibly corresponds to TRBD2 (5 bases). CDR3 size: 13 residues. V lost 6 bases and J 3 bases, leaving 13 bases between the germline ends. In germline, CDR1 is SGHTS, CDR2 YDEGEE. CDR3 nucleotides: TGTGCCAGCACCTACGGAGGAAACTACGAGCAGTACTTC. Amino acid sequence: CASTYGGNYEQYF.

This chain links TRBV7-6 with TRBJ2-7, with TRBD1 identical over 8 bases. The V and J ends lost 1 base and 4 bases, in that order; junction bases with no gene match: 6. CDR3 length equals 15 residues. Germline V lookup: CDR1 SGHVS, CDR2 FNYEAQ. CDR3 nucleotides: TGTGCCAGCAGCTTAGAGGGGACAGGAGGGTACGAGCAGTACTTC. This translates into CASSLEGTGGYEQYF.

The CDR3 nucleotides read TGCGCCAGCAGCGACGTGAGCTCCTACAATGAGCAGTTCTTC. Translation gives CASSDVSSYNEQFF. V gene TRBV10-1 combines with J gene TRBJ2-1, with unresolved D. Trimming stripped 6 bases from V and 0 bases from J, with 9 bases between. The CDR3 loop spans 14 amino acids. Looked up from germline, CDR1 is WNHNN and CDR2 is SYGVQD (reference sequence).

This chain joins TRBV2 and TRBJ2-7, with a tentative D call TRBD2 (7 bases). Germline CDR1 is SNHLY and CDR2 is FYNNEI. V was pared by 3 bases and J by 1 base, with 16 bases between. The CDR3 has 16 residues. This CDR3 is CASSEGGQGMSYEQYF. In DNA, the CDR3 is TGTGCCAGCAGTGAGGGGGGGCAGGGCATGTCCTACGAGCAGTACTTC.

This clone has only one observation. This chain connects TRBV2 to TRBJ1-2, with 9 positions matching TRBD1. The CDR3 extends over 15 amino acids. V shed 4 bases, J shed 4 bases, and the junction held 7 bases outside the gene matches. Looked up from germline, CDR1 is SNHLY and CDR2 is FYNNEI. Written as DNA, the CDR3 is TGTGCCAGCAGTGCGGGGACAGGGATTGTCTATGGCTACACCTTC. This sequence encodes CASSAGTGIVYGYTF.